This passage covers 10 T cell receptor beta chains from one sample sequenced in a study of cytomegalovirus exposure and HLA in healthy donors. With 60 Vbeta and 13 Jbeta primers, the PCR was carried out. This table comes from immunoSEQ multiplex PCR, and its TCRdb copy is limited to in-frame clones, with some not included. The data contain 130,000 to 150,000 clones, approximately 79% of them singletons. The sample comprised PBMCs. The receptor source for this set is a woman in her 30s in good health and CMV-seronegative.

The chain carries TRBV30 and TRBJ1-6; D is unresolved. This CDR3 region has 14 residues. The V end was cut by 5 bases, the J end by 9 bases, with 17 bases between. Germline V CDR1 and CDR2: GTSNPN, SVGIG (reference sequence). This CDR3 is CAWGNSLSASPLHF. CDR3 DNA: TGTGCCTGGGGTAATAGTTTGAGTGCTTCACCCCTCCACTTT.

The chain carries TRBV27 and TRBJ2-7, with 7 nucleotides matching TRBD2. This CDR3 is built from 13 residues. With 3 bases clipped from V and 3 bases from J, the junction kept 2 bases outside the gene matches. The germline V gene has CDR1 MNHEY and CDR2 SMNVEV (reference sequence). This chain's CDR3 is CASSFPGGYEQYF. The CDR3, as DNA: TGTGCCAGCAGTTTTCCGGGAGGCTACGAGCAGTACTTC.

The gene calls are TRBV5-1 and TRBJ1-4; 10 bases line up with TRBD1. The germline gives CDR1 SGHRS, CDR2 YFSETQ. The CDR3 contains 16 residues. The junction had 5 bases not matched to a gene; V was cut back by 3 bases and J by 3 bases. As DNA, the CDR3 is TGCGCCAGCAGCTCGACAGGGGGCCGGGCTAATGAAAAACTGTTTTTT. Translating gives CASSSTGGRANEKLFF.

This chain links TRBV19 with TRBJ1-1; D is undetermined. V shed 4 bases and J shed 1 base, with 7 bases lying between them. The CDR3 has 13 amino acids. Germline assignment: CDR1 LNHDA and CDR2 SQIVND (reference sequence). The CDR3 DNA sequence: TGTGCCAGTAGTACGTCGAGGAACACTGAAGCTTTCTTT. The encoded protein is CASSTSRNTEAFF.

The genes are TRBV6-6 and TRBJ2-1; a weak D match, TRBD1 (5 bases). The V gene lost 6 bases and the J gene lost 5 bases, with 8 bases spanning the gap. Germline V gene lookup returns CDR1 MNHNY and CDR2 SVGAGI (reference sequence). CDR3 size: 12 residues. CDR3 amino acids: CASRPRDNEQFF. The CDR3 DNA reads TGTGCCAGCAGACCCAGGGACAATGAGCAGTTCTTC.

This clone was picked up a small number of times. The chain uses TRBV14 and TRBJ1-1; TRBD1 matches 7 bases. The germline gives CDR1 SGHDN, CDR2 FVKESK. This CDR3 has 15 residues. Losses at the gene ends were 4 bases for V and 4 bases for J; bases not matched to a gene: 9. The CDR3 sequence: CASSPSQGFGTEAFF. The CDR3, as DNA: TGTGCCAGCAGCCCGTCACAGGGGTTCGGCACTGAAGCTTTCTTT.

The rearrangement links TRBV27 to TRBJ2-3, with D perhaps matching TRBD1 (6 bases). Germline CDR1 and CDR2: MNHEY and SMNVEV (reference sequence). CDR3 length: 16 amino acids. The ends were cut back, 7 bases at V and 3 bases at J, with 20 bases in the middle. The CDR3 sequence: CASISTGHWGTDTQYF. CDR3 nucleotides: TGTGCCAGCATTTCAACGGGACACTGGGGGACAGATACGCAGTATTTT.

The chain carries TRBV20-1 and TRBJ2-1; tentatively, D is TRBD1 (5 bases). The CDR3 is made up of 10 amino acids. V lost 7 bases and J lost 7, with 8 bases in between. The germline CDR1 and CDR2 sequences are DFQATT and SNEGSKA (reference sequence). CDR3 loop: CSVYRNEQFF. The CDR3 coding sequence is TGCAGTGTCTACAGGAATGAGCAGTTCTTC.

DNA of the CDR3: TGTGCCATCAGTGAAAGGACAGGGGTCATCTACGAGCAGTACTTC. Protein sequence: CAISERTGVIYEQYF. This sequence joins TRBV10-3 and TRBJ2-7; 9 bases line up with TRBD1. This CDR3 is 15 amino acids long. After removal of 3 bases from V and 3 bases from J, the junction contained 6 bases not matched to a gene. In germline, CDR1 is ENHRY, CDR2 SYGVKD.

CDR3 region: CATSSYELAKNIQYF. In nucleotides, the CDR3 is TGTGCCACCAGCAGTTATGAGCTAGCCAAAAACATTCAGTACTTC. V gene TRBV15 combines with J gene TRBJ2-4; no clear D. The CDR3 has 15 residues. Per the germline V gene, CDR1 is LNHNV and CDR2 is YYDKDF (reference sequence). V lost 3 bases and J 0 bases, leaving 9 bases between the germline ends.